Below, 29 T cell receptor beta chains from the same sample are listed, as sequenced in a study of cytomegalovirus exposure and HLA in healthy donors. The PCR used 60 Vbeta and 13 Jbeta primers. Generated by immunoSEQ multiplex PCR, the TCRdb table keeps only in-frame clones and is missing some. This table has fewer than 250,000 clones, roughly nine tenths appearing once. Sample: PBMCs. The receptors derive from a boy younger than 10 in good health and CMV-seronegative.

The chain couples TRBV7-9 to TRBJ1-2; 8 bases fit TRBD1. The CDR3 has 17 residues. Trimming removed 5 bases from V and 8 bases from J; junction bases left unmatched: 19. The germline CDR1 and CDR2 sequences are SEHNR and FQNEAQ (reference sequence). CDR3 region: CASSRGAAGGRLGGYTF. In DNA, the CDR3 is TGTGCCAGCAGCCGTGGCGCGGCAGGGGGCCGGCTTGGGGGCTACACCTTC.

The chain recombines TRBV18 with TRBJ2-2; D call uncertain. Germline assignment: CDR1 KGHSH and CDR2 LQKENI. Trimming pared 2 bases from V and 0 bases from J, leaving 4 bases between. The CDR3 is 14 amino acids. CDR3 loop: CASSPSTNTGELFF. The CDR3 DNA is TGTGCCAGCTCACCATCTACGAACACCGGGGAGCTGTTTTTT.

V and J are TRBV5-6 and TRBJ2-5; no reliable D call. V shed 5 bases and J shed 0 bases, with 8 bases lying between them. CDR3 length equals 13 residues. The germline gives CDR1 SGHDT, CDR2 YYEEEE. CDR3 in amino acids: CASSEPNQETQYF. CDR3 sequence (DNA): TGTGCCAGCAGTGAGCCCAACCAAGAGACCCAGTACTTC.

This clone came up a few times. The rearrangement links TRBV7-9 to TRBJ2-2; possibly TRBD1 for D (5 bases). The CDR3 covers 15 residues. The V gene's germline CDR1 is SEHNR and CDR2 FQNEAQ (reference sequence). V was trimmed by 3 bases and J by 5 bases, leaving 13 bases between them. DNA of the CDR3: TGTGCCAGCAGCTTGGGGCAGACCCCGACCGGGGAGCTGTTTTTT. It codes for CASSLGQTPTGELFF. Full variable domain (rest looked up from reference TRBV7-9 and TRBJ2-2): DTGVSQNPRHKITKRGQNVTFRCDPISEHNRLYWYRQTLGQGPEFLTYFQNEAQLEKSRLLSDRFSAERPKGSFSTLEIQRTEQGDSAMYLCASSLGQTPTGELFFGEGSRLTVL.

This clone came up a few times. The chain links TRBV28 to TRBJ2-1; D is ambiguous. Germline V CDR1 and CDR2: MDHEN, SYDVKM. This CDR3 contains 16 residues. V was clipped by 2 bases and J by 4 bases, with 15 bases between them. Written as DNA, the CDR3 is TGTGCCAGCAGTTTAAGTCCTGCCCAGAAGTACAATGAGCAGTTCTTC. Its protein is CASSLSPAQKYNEQFF.

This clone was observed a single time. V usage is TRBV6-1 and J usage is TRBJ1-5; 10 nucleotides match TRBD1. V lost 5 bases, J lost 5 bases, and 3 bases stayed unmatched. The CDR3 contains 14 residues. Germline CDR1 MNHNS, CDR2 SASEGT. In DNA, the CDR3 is TGTGCCAGCAGTCTCGGACAGGGGGATCAGCCCCAGCATTTT. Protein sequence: CASSLGQGDQPQHF.

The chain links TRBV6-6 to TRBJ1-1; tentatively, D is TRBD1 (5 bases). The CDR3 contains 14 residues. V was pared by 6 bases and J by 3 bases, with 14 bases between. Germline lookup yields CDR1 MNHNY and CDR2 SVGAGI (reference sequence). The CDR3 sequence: CASREDSKDTEAFF. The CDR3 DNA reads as TGTGCCAGCAGGGAAGACAGTAAGGACACTGAAGCTTTCTTT.

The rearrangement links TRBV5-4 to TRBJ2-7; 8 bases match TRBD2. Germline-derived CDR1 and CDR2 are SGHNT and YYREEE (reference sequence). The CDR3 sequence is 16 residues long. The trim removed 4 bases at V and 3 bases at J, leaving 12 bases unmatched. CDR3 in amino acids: CASSDPSSGRNYEQYF. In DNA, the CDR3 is TGTGCCAGCAGCGATCCCTCTAGCGGGCGAAACTACGAGCAGTACTTC.

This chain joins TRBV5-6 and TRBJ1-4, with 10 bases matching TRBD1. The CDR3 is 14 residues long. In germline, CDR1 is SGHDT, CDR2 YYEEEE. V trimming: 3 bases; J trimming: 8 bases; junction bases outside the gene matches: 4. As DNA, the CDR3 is TGTGCCAGCAGCTCAGGACAGGGGGGAGAAAAACTGTTTTTT. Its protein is CASSSGQGGEKLFF.

In DNA form, the CDR3 reads TGTGCCAGCAGCGTAGTGGGGGGACCTACCTACGAGCAGTACTTC. Its translation: CASSVVGGPTYEQYF. The rearrangement uses TRBV9 and TRBJ2-7; D might be TRBD2 (6 bases). The CDR3 loop spans 15 amino acids. Trimming took off 0 bases at V and 2 bases at J, with 12 bases between the two ends. The germline CDR1 and CDR2 sequences are SGDLS and YYNGEE.

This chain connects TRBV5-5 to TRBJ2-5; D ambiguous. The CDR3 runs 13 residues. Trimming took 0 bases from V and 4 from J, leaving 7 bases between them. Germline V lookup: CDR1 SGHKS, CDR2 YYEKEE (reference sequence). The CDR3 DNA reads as TGTGCCAGCAGCTTGGGTCCGGGAGAGACCCAGTACTTC. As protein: CASSLGPGETQYF.

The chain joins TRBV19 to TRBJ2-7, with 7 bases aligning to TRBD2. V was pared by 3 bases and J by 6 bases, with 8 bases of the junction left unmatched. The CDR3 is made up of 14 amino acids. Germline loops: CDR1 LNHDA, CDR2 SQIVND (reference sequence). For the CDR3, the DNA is TGTGCCAGTAGTATCCAGCGGGGCGGGTCCGAGCAGTACTTC. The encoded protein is CASSIQRGGSEQYF. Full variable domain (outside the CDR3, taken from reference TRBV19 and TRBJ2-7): DGGITQSPKYLFRKEGQNVTLSCEQNLNHDAMYWYRQDPGQGLRLIYYSQIVNDFQKGDIAEGYSVSREKKESFPLTVTSAQKNPTAFYLCASSIQRGGSEQYFGPGTRLTVT.

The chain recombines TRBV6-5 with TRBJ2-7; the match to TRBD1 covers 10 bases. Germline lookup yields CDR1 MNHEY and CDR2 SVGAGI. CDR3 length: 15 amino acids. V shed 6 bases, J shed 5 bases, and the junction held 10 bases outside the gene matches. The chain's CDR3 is CASRRDRGRSDEQYF. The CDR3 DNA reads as TGTGCCAGCAGACGCGACAGGGGGCGGTCGGACGAGCAGTACTTC.

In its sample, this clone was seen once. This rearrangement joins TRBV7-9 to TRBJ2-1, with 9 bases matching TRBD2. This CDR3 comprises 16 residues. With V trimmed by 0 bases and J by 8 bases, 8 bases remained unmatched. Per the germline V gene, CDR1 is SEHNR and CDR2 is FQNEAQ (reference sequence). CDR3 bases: TGTGCCAGCAGCTTAGCGGCGGGAGGGCCCTCGGATGAGCAGTTCTTC. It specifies CASSLAAGGPSDEQFF.

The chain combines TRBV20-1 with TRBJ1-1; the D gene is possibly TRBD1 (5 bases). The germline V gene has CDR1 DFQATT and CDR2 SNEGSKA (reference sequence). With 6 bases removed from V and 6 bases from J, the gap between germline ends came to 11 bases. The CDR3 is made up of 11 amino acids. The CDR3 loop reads CSAAGDPEAFF. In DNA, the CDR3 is TGCAGTGCGGCGGGGGACCCTGAAGCTTTCTTT.

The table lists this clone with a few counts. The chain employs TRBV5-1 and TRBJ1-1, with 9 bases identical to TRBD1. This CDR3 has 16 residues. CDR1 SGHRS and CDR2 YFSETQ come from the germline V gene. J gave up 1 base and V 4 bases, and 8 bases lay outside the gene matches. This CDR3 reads CASSRSPQGANTEAFF. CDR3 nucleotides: TGCGCCAGCAGCCGTTCACCACAGGGGGCGAACACTGAAGCTTTCTTT.

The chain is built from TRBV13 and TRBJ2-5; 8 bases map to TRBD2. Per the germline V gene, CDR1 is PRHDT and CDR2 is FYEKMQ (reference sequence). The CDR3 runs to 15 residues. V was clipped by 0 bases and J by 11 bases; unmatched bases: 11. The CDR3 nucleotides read TGTGCCAGCAGCTTAGGGACTAGCGCCGTATCGAAGCAGTACTTC. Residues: CASSLGTSAVSKQYF.

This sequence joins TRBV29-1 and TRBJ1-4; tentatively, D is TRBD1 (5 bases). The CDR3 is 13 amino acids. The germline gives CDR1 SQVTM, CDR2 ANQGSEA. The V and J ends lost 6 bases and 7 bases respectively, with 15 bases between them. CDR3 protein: CSVSGGTGEKLFF. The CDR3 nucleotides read TGCAGCGTGTCCGGAGGGACGGGTGAAAAACTGTTTTTT.

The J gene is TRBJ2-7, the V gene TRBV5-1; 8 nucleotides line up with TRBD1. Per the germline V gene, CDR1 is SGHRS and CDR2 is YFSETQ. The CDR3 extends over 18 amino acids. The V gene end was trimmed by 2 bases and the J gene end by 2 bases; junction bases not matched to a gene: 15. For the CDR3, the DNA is TGCGCCAGCAGCTTATTTGACAGGGGCGCCCGGAAACCCTACGAGCAGTACTTC. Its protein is CASSLFDRGARKPYEQYF. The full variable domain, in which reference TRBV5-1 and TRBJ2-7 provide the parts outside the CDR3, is KAGVTQTPRYLIKTRGQQVTLSCSPISGHRSVSWYQQTPGQGLQFLFEYFSETQRNKGNFPGRFSGRQFSNSRSEMNVSTLELGDSALYLCASSLFDRGARKPYEQYFGPGTRLTVT.

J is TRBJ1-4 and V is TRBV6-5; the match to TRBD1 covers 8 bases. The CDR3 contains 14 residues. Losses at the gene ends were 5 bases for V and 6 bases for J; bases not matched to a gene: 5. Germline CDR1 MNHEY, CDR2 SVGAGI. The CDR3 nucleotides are TGTGCCAGCAGTCGACAGGGGAAAGATGAAAAACTGTTTTTT. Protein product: CASSRQGKDEKLFF.

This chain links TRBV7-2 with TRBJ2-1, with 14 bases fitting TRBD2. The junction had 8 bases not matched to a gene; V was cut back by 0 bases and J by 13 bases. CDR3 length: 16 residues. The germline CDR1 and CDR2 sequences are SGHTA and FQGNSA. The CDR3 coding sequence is TGTGCCAGCAGCTTAGCGAGCGGGACTAGCGGGAGTTATCAGTTCTTC. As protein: CASSLASGTSGSYQFF.

CDR3: CASIHETGLIQYF. As DNA, the CDR3 is TGTGCCAGCATTCATGAGACAGGGCTTATCCAGTACTTC. This chain uses TRBV2 with TRBJ2-7, with TRBD1 matching 7 bases. Unmatched junction bases numbered 13, after V lost 7 bases and J lost 10 bases. Germline V lookup: CDR1 SNHLY, CDR2 FYNNEI. This CDR3 has 13 residues. Filled out from reference TRBV2 and TRBJ2-7, the complete variable domain reads EPEVTQTPSHQVTQMGQEVILRCVPISNHLYFYWYRQILGQKVEFLVSFYNNEISEKSEIFDDQFSVERPDGSNFTLKIRSTKLEDSAMYFCASIHETGLIQYFGPGTRLTVT.

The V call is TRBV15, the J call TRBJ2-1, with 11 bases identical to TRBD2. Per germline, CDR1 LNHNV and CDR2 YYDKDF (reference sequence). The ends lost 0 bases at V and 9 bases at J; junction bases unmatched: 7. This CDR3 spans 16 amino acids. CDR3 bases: TGTGCCACCAGCAGAGATTCCCTAGCGGGAGGCGGTGAGCAGTTCTTC. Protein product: CATSRDSLAGGGEQFF.

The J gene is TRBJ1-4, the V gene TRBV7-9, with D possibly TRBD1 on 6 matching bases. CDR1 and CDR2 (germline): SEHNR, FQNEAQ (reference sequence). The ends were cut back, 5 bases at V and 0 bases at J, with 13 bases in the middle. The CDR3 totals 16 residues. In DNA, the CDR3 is TGTGCCAGCAGCGGACAGACGCTTGCAACTAATGAAAAACTGTTTTTT. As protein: CASSGQTLATNEKLFF.

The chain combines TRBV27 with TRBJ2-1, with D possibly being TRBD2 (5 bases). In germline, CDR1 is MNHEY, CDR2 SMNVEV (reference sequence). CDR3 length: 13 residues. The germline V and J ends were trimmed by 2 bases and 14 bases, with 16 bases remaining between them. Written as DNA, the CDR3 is TGTGCCAGCAGTTTAAAGGACCGGGGTTGGGAGTTCTTC. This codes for CASSLKDRGWEFF.

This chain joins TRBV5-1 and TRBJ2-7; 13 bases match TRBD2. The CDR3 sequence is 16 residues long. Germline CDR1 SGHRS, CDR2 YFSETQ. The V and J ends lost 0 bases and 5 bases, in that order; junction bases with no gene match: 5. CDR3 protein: CASSLVTSGRGNEQYF. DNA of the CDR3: TGCGCCAGCAGCTTGGTAACTAGCGGGAGGGGGAACGAGCAGTACTTC.

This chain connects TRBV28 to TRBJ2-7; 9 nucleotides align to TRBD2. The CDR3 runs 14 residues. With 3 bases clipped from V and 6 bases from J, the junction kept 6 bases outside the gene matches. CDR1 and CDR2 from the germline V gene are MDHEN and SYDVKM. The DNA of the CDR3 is TGTGCCAGCAGTTTTAGCGGGAGCCTCTCCGAGCAGTACTTC. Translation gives CASSFSGSLSEQYF. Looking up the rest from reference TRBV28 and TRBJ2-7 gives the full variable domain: DVKVTQSSRYLVKRTGEKVFLECVQDMDHENMFWYRQDPGLGLRLIYFSYDVKMKEKGDIPEGYSVSREKKERFSLILESASTNQTSMYLCASSFSGSLSEQYFGPGTRLTVT.

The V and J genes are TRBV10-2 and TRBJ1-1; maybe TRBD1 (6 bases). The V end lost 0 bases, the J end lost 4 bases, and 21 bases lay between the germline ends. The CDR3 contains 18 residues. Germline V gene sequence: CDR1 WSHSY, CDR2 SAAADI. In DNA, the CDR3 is TGCGCCAGCAGTGAGTCGAGGGCAGGGGTGACGGGGGGCACTGAAGCTTTCTTT. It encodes CASSESRAGVTGGTEAFF.

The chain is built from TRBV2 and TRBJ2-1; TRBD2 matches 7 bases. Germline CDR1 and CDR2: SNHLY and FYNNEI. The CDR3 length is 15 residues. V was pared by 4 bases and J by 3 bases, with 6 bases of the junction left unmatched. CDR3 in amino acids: CASSAGGSVYNEQFF. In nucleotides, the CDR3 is TGTGCCAGCAGTGCTGGCGGGAGCGTCTACAATGAGCAGTTCTTC.